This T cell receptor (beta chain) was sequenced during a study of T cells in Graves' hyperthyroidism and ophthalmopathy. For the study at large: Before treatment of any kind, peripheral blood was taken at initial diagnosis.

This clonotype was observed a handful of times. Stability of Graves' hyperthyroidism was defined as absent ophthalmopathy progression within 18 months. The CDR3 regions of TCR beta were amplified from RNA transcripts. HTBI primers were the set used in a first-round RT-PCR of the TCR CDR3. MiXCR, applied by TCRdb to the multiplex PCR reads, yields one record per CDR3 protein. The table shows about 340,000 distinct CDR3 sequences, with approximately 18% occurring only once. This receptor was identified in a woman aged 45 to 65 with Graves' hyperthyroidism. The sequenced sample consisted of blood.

The CDR3 DNA follows: TGTGCCAGCAGCCCCTGGGACAGAGAAAAAGGGCTCGGTGAAGCTTTCTTT. This sequence encodes CASSPWDREKGLGEAFF. The V and J genes are TRBV7-9 and TRBJ1-1; 7 bases agree with TRBD1. Germline-derived CDR1 and CDR2 are SEHNR and FQNEAQ (reference sequence). The CDR3 length is 17 residues. V shed 5 bases and J 7 bases; nucleotides not matched to a gene: 19.